The 28 T cell receptor beta chains in this list originate from one sample, sequenced in a study of beta chain features in type 1 diabetes. Of the isolated RNA, all was reverse transcribed, and so the sequenced material was expressed TCRB transcripts. TCRdb's table, derived via immunoSEQ multiplex PCR, lists solely in-frame clones and lacks some. The sample holds hundreds of thousands of clones, around 28% seen once. Sequencing input: naive CD4+ T cells from blood. All receptors derive from a man aged 18 to 29 in good health.

The gene calls are TRBV28 and TRBJ2-7; D gene unclear. CDR3 length: 12 residues. V lost 3 bases, J lost 7 bases, and 10 bases lay in between. Germline CDR1 MDHEN, CDR2 SYDVKM. The CDR3, as DNA: TGTGCCAGCAGTTTCGAACCTCGGGAGCAGTACTTC. Translation: CASSFEPREQYF.

This clone was counted only a few times. This chain connects TRBV7-9 to TRBJ1-5; D gene unclear. This CDR3 region has 12 residues. V lost 3 bases, J lost 0 bases, and 0 bases lay in between. Looked up from germline, CDR1 is SEHNR and CDR2 is FQNEAQ (reference sequence). CDR3 nucleotide sequence: TGTGCCAGCAGCTTTAGCAATCAGCCCCAGCATTTT. This sequence encodes CASSFSNQPQHF.

This chain connects TRBV7-2 to TRBJ2-1, with 12 bases aligning to TRBD2. The CDR3 runs 18 residues. Germline CDR1 reads SGHTA; CDR2 reads FQGNSA. Trimming took 2 bases from V and 1 from J; bases not matched to a gene: 6. The CDR3 is CASSLTRLAGDSYNEQFF. In DNA, the CDR3 is TGTGCCAGCAGCTTAACTAGACTAGCGGGAGATTCCTACAATGAGCAGTTCTTC.

The chain carries TRBV11-2 and TRBJ1-1; no definite D call. Germline V gives CDR1 SGHAT, CDR2 FQNNGV. The CDR3 extends over 15 amino acids. The germline V and J ends were trimmed by 2 bases and 5 bases, with 15 bases remaining between them. The CDR3 protein is CASSLMVRKGTEAFF. CDR3 nucleotides: TGTGCCAGCAGCTTAATGGTTCGGAAAGGGACTGAAGCTTTCTTT.

J is TRBJ1-2 and V is TRBV7-2; 7 nucleotides line up with TRBD1. The CDR3 is 15 amino acids. V was pared by 1 base and J by 4 bases, with 6 bases of the junction left unmatched. Germline CDR1 is SGHTA and CDR2 is FQGNSA. This CDR3 is CASSLESSGGYGYTF. The CDR3 nucleotides are TGTGCCAGCAGCTTAGAATCTTCAGGGGGCTATGGCTACACCTTC. The whole variable domain, remainder taken from reference TRBV7-2 and TRBJ1-2, is GAGVSQSPSNKVTEKGKDVELRCDPISGHTALYWYRQSLGQGLEFLIYFQGNSAPDKSGLPSDRFSAERTGGSVSTLTIQRTQQEDSAVYLCASSLESSGGYGYTFGSGTRLTVV.

This sequence joins TRBV30 and TRBJ2-2; D unresolved. The germline gives CDR1 GTSNPN, CDR2 SVGIG (reference sequence). CDR3 length: 14 residues. The V end was cut by 2 bases, the J end by 5 bases, with 12 bases between. CDR3 DNA: TGTGCCTGGAGTTACTCGAGATTTACCGGGGAGCTGTTTTTT. This encodes CAWSYSRFTGELFF.

This clone was recorded a few times. The chain carries TRBV30 and TRBJ1-2; D is ambiguous. In germline, CDR1 is GTSNPN, CDR2 SVGIG (reference sequence). The CDR3 totals 14 residues. V was clipped by 1 base and J by 6 bases, with 15 bases between them. The CDR3 sequence: CAWSADMGRHGYTF. As DNA, the CDR3 is TGTGCCTGGAGTGCCGACATGGGTCGGCATGGCTACACCTTC.

In the case of this clone: Relative to the germline gene, one junction end is altered; a read error may explain this. The J gene is TRBJ2-5, the V gene TRBV7-7; the D gene is possibly TRBD1 (6 bases). This CDR3 has 14 residues. Germline CDR1 SSHAT, CDR2 FNYEAQ (reference sequence). This CDR3 reads CASSPTGHGETQYF. The CDR3 DNA follows: TGTGCTAGCAGCCCAACAGGGCACGGCGAGACCCAGTACTTC.

The gene calls are TRBV11-3 and TRBJ2-1, with 8 bases matching TRBD2. V gave up 4 bases and J gave up 5 bases; unmatched junction bases: 7. The CDR3 consists of 15 residues. The germline CDR1 and CDR2 sequences are SGHNT and YENEEA. CDR3 sequence reads: CASSSGAGVDNEQFF. CDR3 sequence (DNA): TGTGCCAGCAGCTCTGGAGCGGGAGTTGACAATGAGCAGTTCTTC.

V is TRBV7-2 and J is TRBJ2-7; D gene unclear. The CDR3 extends over 12 amino acids. The germline gives CDR1 SGHTA, CDR2 FQGNSA. Deletions cut 6 bases from V and 7 bases from J, with 13 bases between. The CDR3, as DNA: TGTGCCAGCAGTCCGGACCCCGGGGAGCAGTACTTC. It is translated as CASSPDPGEQYF.

This clone came up a few times. The chain joins TRBV27 to TRBJ2-5; D is possibly TRBD2 (6 bases). Germline lookup yields CDR1 MNHEY and CDR2 SMNVEV (reference sequence). Trimming cost V 4 bases and J 4 bases, with 10 bases left between them. This CDR3 contains 13 residues. CDR3 in amino acids: CASSYLGGETQYF. CDR3 nucleotide sequence: TGTGCCAGCAGTTATTTGGGGGGAGAGACCCAGTACTTC.

In this sample, this clone turned up a few times. This chain links TRBV12-5 with TRBJ1-2, with 7 bases identical to TRBD1. Trimming took 0 bases from V and 6 from J; bases not matched to a gene: 4. Germline V CDR1 and CDR2: LGHNT, FRNRAP. The CDR3 spans 14 residues. For the CDR3, the DNA is TGTGCTAGTGGTTTGGTTACAGGGGCTAATGGCTACACCTTC. Translating it yields CASGLVTGANGYTF.

The V and J genes are TRBV6-9 and TRBJ1-2; possible D gene TRBD1, 6 bases. The V gene's germline CDR1 is MNHGY and CDR2 SVAAGI. CDR3 length: 12 residues. V was trimmed by 9 bases and J by 4 bases, leaving 12 bases between them. CDR3 sequence reads: CASRGQFYGYTF. DNA for the CDR3: TGTGCCAGTCGTGGACAGTTCTATGGCTACACCTTC.

This clone was recorded a few times. CDR3 protein: CASSMWGYEQYF. As DNA, the CDR3 is TGTGCCAGTAGTATGTGGGGCTACGAGCAGTACTTC. The J gene is TRBJ2-7, the V gene TRBV19; D is ambiguous. The CDR3 loop spans 12 amino acids. Trimming cost V 3 bases and J 3 bases, with 6 bases left between them. Per germline, CDR1 LNHDA and CDR2 SQIVND (reference sequence). The variable domain in full, completed from reference TRBV19 and TRBJ2-7, reads DGGITQSPKYLFRKEGQNVTLSCEQNLNHDAMYWYRQDPGQGLRLIYYSQIVNDFQKGDIAEGYSVSREKKESFPLTVTSAQKNPTAFYLCASSMWGYEQYFGPGTRLTVT.

The rearrangement uses TRBV10-3 and TRBJ2-7; 14 bases map to TRBD2. This CDR3 has 15 residues. Germline V gene sequence: CDR1 ENHRY, CDR2 SYGVKD. Trimming took 4 bases from V and 3 from J; bases not matched to a gene: 2. CDR3 coding DNA: TGTGCCATCAGTGGGGGACTAGCGGGAGTCTACGAGCAGTACTTC. Its translation is CAISGGLAGVYEQYF.

The rearrangement uses TRBV9 and TRBJ2-1; D ambiguous. The CDR3 runs 16 residues. In germline, CDR1 is SGDLS, CDR2 YYNGEE. The V and J ends lost 2 bases and 0 bases respectively, with 12 bases between them. DNA for the CDR3: TGTGCCAGCAGCGTCAGTGCGGATACCTCCTACAATGAGCAGTTCTTC. Protein: CASSVSADTSYNEQFF.

This clone has a handful of counts. This chain connects TRBV10-3 to TRBJ2-5; D not certain. The assigned J gene may be wrong: the sequence end matches TRBJ2-7 better. The CDR3 is 11 amino acids. Germline loops: CDR1 ENHRY, CDR2 SYGVKD. The CDR3 DNA reads TGTGCCATCAGTGCCGGCTACGAGCAGTACTTC. Its translation: CAISAGYEQYF.

This clone came up a few times. The chain employs TRBV2 and TRBJ1-2, with 7 bases aligning to TRBD1. The CDR3 covers 14 residues. V was pared by 4 bases and J by 0 bases, with 2 bases of the junction left unmatched. Germline V CDR1 and CDR2: SNHLY, FYNNEI. The CDR3 DNA reads as TGTGCCAGCAGTGTGACAGGGCCTAACTATGGCTACACCTTC. Its protein product is CASSVTGPNYGYTF.

This chain joins TRBV21-1 and TRBJ2-7; the D segment call TRBD2 is taken from the table without a DNA check. TRBV21-1 is reported as a pseudogene. The CDR3 has 13 amino acids. The CDR3 sequence is CASSSIASRPQYF. The DNA for the CDR3 is TGTGCCAGCAGCTCCATCGCCTCGAGGCCACAGTACTTC.

There are a few counts of this clone. Additional DNA sequences in this sample encode the identical CDR3. The chain's CDR3 is CASSVEGASYNEQFF. The CDR3 nucleotides read TGTGCCAGCAGCGTGGAAGGGGCGTCCTACAATGAGCAGTTCTTC. This chain links TRBV9 with TRBJ2-1, with a tentative D call TRBD1 (5 bases). With 2 bases removed from V and 1 base from J, the gap between germline ends came to 10 bases. The CDR3 contains 15 residues. Germline CDR1 reads SGDLS; CDR2 reads YYNGEE.

This chain connects TRBV4-3 to TRBJ2-7, with 10 bases aligning to TRBD2. The CDR3 runs to 19 residues. J was trimmed by 0 bases and V by 3 bases; bases with no gene match: 14. Germline V gives CDR1 LGHNA, CDR2 YSLEER. The CDR3 DNA reads TGCGCCAGCAGCCATGGTCAGTACGCGAGCGGGAGGGCCTCCTACGAGCAGTACTTC. The encoded protein is CASSHGQYASGRASYEQYF.

A word on this clone: Additional DNA sequences in this sample encode the identical CDR3. V usage is TRBV2 and J usage is TRBJ2-3, with D unclear. Looked up from germline, CDR1 is SNHLY and CDR2 is FYNNEI. Trimming cost V 4 bases and J 3 bases, with 5 bases left between them. CDR3 length: 12 residues. The CDR3 DNA reads as TGTGCCAGCAGTGGTGGGACAGATACGCAGTATTTT. Translated, it gives CASSGGTDTQYF.

The J gene is TRBJ1-1, the V gene TRBV5-1, with D possibly TRBD1 on 6 matching bases. The length of the CDR3 is 15 residues. CDR1 and CDR2 from the germline V gene are SGHRS and YFSETQ. Trimming cost V 1 base and J 1 base, with 11 bases left between them. CDR3 amino acids: CASSLFGQQNTEAFF. The CDR3 nucleotides read TGCGCCAGCAGCTTGTTCGGACAGCAGAACACTGAAGCTTTCTTT.

The V gene is TRBV7-9, the J gene TRBJ1-1; 8 bases align to TRBD1. The CDR3 contains 17 residues. Trimming removed 3 bases from V and 4 bases from J; junction bases left unmatched: 13. Germline CDR1 and CDR2: SEHNR and FQNEAQ (reference sequence). CDR3 nucleotides: TGTGCCAGCAGCTTGAGTCAGGGGGCCGAAGTAGGCACTGAAGCTTTCTTT. This encodes CASSLSQGAEVGTEAFF.

A few counts support this clone. V gene TRBV30 combines with J gene TRBJ2-7; no definite D call. This CDR3 spans 12 amino acids. Germline CDR1 reads GTSNPN; CDR2 reads SVGIG (reference sequence). Trimming took 3 bases from V and 6 from J, leaving 12 bases between them. CDR3 sequence reads: CAWSLFPGEQYF. The CDR3 DNA is TGTGCCTGGAGCCTATTCCCGGGCGAGCAGTACTTC.

This clone was counted only a few times. The chain couples TRBV5-4 to TRBJ2-3; 12 bases line up with TRBD2. Trimming cost V 4 bases and J 3 bases; bases outside gene matches: 12. This CDR3 has 18 residues. Germline V gene sequence: CDR1 SGHNT, CDR2 YYREEE (reference sequence). The CDR3 loop is CASSKEASGRAGTDTQYF. CDR3 DNA: TGTGCCAGCAGCAAGGAGGCTAGCGGGAGGGCCGGGACAGATACGCAGTATTTT.

This clone occurred a few times. V is TRBV6-1 and J is TRBJ2-5; 8 bases are shared with TRBD1. The CDR3 is 14 amino acids. V lost 3 bases and J lost 4; bases outside the gene matches: 4. Germline assignment: CDR1 MNHNS and CDR2 SASEGT. The chain's CDR3 is CASSENRGAETQYF. The DNA of the CDR3 is TGTGCCAGCAGTGAGAACAGGGGGGCAGAGACCCAGTACTTC.

The genes are TRBV25-1 and TRBJ2-2, with TRBD2 identical over 13 bases. Germline values: CDR1 MGHDK, CDR2 SYGVNS. Trimming took 3 bases from V and 5 from J; bases not matched to a gene: 6. CDR3 length equals 17 residues. In DNA, the CDR3 is TGTGCCAGCAGTGAGAGGACTAGCGGGAGTGTGACCGGGGAGCTGTTTTTT. Its protein is CASSERTSGSVTGELFF.